This note documents a single T cell receptor (beta chain) sequence. Sequenced by immunoSEQ multiplex PCR; TCRdb stores in-frame clones only, minus some. The sample contains about 22,000 clones, over 65% of which appear only once. Germline assignment: CDR1 LGHNA and CDR2 YNFKEQ. V shed 5 bases and J 4 bases; nucleotides not matched to a gene: 2. The CDR3 has 15 residues. This sample was taken from a study of ipilimumab plus nivolumab after autologous stem cell transplantation. The wider study: Patients received a median of roughly five ipilimumab and 8 nivolumab doses.

Through week 26, nivolumab 3 mg/kg IV was given weeks 1, 4, 7, 10, then biweekly. This sample comprised PBMCs, obtained in a trial of ipilimumab plus nivolumab as post-transplant consolidation. This chain links TRBV4-2 with TRBJ2-1; 13 bases line up with TRBD2. The TCR was taken from a male donor with diffuse large B-cell lymphoma. The DNA of the CDR3 is TGTGCCAGCAGCTGGGGACTAGCGGGGTACAATGAGCAGTTCTTC. Encoded protein: CASSWGLAGYNEQFF.